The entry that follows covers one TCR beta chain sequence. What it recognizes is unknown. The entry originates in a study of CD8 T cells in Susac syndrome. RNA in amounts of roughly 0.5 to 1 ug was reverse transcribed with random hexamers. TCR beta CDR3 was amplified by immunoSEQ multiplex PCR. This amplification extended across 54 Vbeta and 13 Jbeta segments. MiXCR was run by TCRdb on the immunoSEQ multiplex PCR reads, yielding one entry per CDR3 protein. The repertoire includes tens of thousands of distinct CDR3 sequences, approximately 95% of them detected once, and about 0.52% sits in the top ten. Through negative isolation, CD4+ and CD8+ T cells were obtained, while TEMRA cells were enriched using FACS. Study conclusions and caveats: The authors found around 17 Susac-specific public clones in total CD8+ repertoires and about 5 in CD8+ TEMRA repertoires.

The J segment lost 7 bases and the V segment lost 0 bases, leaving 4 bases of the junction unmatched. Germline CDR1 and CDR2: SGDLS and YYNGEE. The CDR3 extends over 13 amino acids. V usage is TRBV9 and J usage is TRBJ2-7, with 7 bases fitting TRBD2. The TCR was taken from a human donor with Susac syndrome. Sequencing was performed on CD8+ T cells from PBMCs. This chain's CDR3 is CASSVVARGEQYF. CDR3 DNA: TGTGCCAGCAGCGTAGTTGCGCGGGGGGAGCAGTACTTC.